This T cell receptor beta chain was obtained from a study of beta chain features in type 1 diabetes. This CDR3 has 14 residues. In germline, CDR1 is SQVTM, CDR2 ANQGSEA. V shed 4 bases and J 1 base; nucleotides not matched to a gene: 3. Findings of the study overall: VDJ junctions from type 1 diabetes patients carried fewer insertions and larger deletions. Type 1 diabetes patients showed a moderate but significant shortening of TCRB CDR3s in all four CD4+ subsets.

Since all of the isolated RNA was reverse transcribed, expressed TCRB transcripts were what got sequenced. The data were produced by immunoSEQ multiplex PCR, yet TCRdb's version contains in-frame clones alone and is incomplete. The table includes about 130,000 clones, around 10% detected once. As regards this clone: What it binds is unknown.

The sample taken for sequencing was central memory CD4+ T cells from blood. This clonotype was obtained from a man between 25 and 39 years old with type 1 diabetes. The gene calls are TRBV29-1 and TRBJ2-2; TRBD1 matches at 7 bases. In DNA form, the CDR3 reads TGCAGCGTTGGAGGGACAGTGAACACCGGGGAGCTGTTTTTT. Translated, it gives CSVGGTVNTGELFF.